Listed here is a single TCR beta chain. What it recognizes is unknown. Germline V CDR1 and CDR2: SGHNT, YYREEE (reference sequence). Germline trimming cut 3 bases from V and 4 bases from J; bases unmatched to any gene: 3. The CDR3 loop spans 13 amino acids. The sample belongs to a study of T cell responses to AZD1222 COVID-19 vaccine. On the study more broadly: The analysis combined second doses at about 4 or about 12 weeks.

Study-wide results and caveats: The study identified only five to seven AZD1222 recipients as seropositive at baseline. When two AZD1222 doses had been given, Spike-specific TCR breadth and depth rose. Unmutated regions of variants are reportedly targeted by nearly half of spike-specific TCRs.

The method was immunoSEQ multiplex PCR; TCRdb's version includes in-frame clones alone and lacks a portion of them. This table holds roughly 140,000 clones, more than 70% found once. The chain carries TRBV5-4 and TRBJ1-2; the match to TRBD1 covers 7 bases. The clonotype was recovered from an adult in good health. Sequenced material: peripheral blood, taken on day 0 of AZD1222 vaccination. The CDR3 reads CASSSQGSYGYTF. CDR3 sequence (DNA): TGTGCCAGCAGCTCACAGGGGAGCTATGGCTACACCTTC.